This is a list of T cell receptor beta chains from one sample in a study of blood T cell repertoires in COVID-19. Clones were sequenced by immunoSEQ multiplex PCR, and TCRdb holds only the in-frame ones, with some missing. Here the sample spans under 95,000 clones, around 85% being singletons. The sequencing input was peripheral blood. These receptors were collected from a woman older than 75 with COVID-19, enrolled during active disease. Both conserved end residues are part of each CDR3.

v_gene,j_gene,CDR3aa
TRBV19,TRBJ1-5,CASTITGTGWGKNQPQHF
TRBV18,TRBJ2-1,CASSPLAGGSLSSYNEQFF
TRBV28,TRBJ2-7,CASSAGDRGSYEQYF
TRBV5-1,TRBJ2-3,CASRRGTSDTDTQYF
TRBV10-3,TRBJ1-1,CAITQGFAEAFF
TRBV19,TRBJ2-6,CASSMGTGGSGANVLTF
TRBV10-3,TRBJ1-3,CAISLEENTIYF
TRBV3-1/TRBV3-2,TRBJ1-6,CAAGQGRRYNSPLHF
TRBV5-6,TRBJ1-2,CASSPRGGRFYGYTF
TRBV5-4,TRBJ2-1,CASSPRGDSYNEQFF
TRBV7-8,TRBJ1-4,CASSLDTSTREKLFF
TRBV7-8,TRBJ2-1,CASSLEELEYNEQFF
TRBV15,TRBJ2-7,CATSYSMAVKYF
TRBV18,TRBJ1-2,CASSPLFSGYTF
TRBV12-3/TRBV12-4,TRBJ2-2,CASSPYAPGELFF
TRBV5-1,TRBJ2-7,CASSLGLAGGFNYEQYF
TRBV19,TRBJ2-3,CASSDLTGVRTDTQYF
TRBV5-1,TRBJ2-5,CASSPVAGEYQETQYF
TRBV9,TRBJ2-1,CASSVAYNEQFF
TRBV27,TRBJ2-7,CASSSRFGGSYEQYF
TRBV11-2,TRBJ2-7,CASSLGLPYEQYF
TRBV29-1,TRBJ2-3,CSVVFTDTQYF
TRBV30,TRBJ2-5,CAWGLLTSGGETQYF
TRBV27,TRBJ1-4,CASSFAAANEKLFF
TRBV6-4,TRBJ2-3,CASSELAGSFTDTQYF
TRBV2,TRBJ2-3,CASSERYTDTQYF
TRBV12-5,TRBJ1-1,CASGLVETVVDMNTEAFF
TRBV18,TRBJ2-1,CASSRGSNEQFF
TRBV4-1,TRBJ2-5,CASSLRLAGIETQYF
TRBV11-2,TRBJ2-7,CASIMFSGTGRHEQYF
TRBV7-6,TRBJ2-5,CASSITGYSKETQYF
TRBV30,TRBJ1-4,CAWSVHGLWEKLFF
TRBV5-4,TRBJ2-6,CASSAHFQGYGANVLTF
TRBV28,TRBJ2-3,CASSLTRLTQYF
TRBV5-1,TRBJ2-7,CASSLEAGGYEQYF
TRBV9,TRBJ2-3,CASSVAPMGGVGTDTQYF
TRBV7-9,TRBJ2-5,CASSLGGGPSQETQYF
TRBV6-5,TRBJ1-2,CASSYSSGGNYGYTF
TRBV9,TRBJ1-2,CASSVDSNYGYTF
TRBV5-1,TRBJ2-7,CASSRGLAGGNYEQYF
TRBV19,TRBJ2-6,CASSRQAVFSGANVLTF
TRBV9,TRBJ2-1,CASGLRGAMHSYNEQFF
TRBV7-3,TRBJ1-2,CASSPGGRDSYTF
TRBV6-5,TRBJ2-1,CASSYTTSGGHNEQFF
TRBV7-6,TRBJ2-6,CASSSRPETGPSGANVLTF
TRBV18,TRBJ1-1,CASSPLGVRADTEAFF
TRBV7-2,TRBJ2-2,CASSLIGGKNTGELFF
TRBV7-8,TRBJ1-1,CASSLGHSTAEAFF
TRBV5-1,TRBJ2-1,CASSRSGDGYNEQFF
TRBV2,TRBJ1-5,CASSGGTGVGPQHF
TRBV30,TRBJ1-3,CAWTTRPGNTIYF
TRBV5-1,TRBJ2-2,CASSLSTGTNTGELFF
TRBV3-1/TRBV3-2,TRBJ1-1,CASSHDFRPTEAFF
TRBV30,TRBJ2-7,CAWSRLAGGNFYEQYF
TRBV5-5,TRBJ1-4,CASSRGQFGEKLFF